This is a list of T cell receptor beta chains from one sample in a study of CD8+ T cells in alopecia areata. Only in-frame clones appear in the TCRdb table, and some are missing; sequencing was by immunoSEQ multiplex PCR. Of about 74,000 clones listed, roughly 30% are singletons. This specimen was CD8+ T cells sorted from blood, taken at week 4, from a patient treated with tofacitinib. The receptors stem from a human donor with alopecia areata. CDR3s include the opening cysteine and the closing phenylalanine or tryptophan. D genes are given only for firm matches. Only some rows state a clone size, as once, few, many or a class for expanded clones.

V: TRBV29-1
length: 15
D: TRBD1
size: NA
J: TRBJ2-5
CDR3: CSVVGTGIAGKTQYF
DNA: TGCAGCGTTGTAGGGACAGGGATTGCCGGGAAGACCCAGTACTTC

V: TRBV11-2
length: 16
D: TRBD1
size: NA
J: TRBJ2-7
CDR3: CASSLTPATGFHEQYF
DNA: TGTGCCAGCAGCTTAACCCCCGCGACAGGGTTTCACGAGCAGTACTTC

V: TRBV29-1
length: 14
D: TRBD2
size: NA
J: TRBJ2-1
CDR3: CSVPLAKKSDEQFF
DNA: TGCAGCGTTCCACTAGCGAAAAAATCGGATGAGCAGTTCTTC

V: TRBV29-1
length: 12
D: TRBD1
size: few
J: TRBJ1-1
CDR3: CSVDTGGTEAFF
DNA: TGCAGCGTGGATACAGGGGGAACTGAAGCTTTCTTT

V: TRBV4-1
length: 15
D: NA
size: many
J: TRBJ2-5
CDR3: CASSQDGGGRETQYF
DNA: TGCGCCAGCAGCCAAGATGGAGGGGGCAGAGAGACCCAGTACTTC

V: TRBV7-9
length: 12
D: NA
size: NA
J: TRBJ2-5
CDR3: CASSRPQETQYF
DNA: TGTGCCAGCAGCCGGCCCCAAGAGACCCAGTACTTC

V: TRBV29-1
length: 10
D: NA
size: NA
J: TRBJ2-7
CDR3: CSGLEGQQYF
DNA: TGCAGCGGCCTGGAGGGCCAGCAGTACTTC

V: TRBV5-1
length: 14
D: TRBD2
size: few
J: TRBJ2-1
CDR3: CASTWVAGANEQFF
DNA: TGCGCCAGCACCTGGGTAGCGGGAGCCAATGAGCAGTTCTTC

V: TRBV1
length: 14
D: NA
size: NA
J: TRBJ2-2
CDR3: CTSGRGIGTGELFF
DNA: TGCACCAGCGGGCGGGGAATAGGCACCGGGGAGCTGTTTTTT

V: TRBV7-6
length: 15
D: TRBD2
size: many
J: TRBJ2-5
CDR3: CASSPSTGTKETQYF
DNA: TGTGCCAGCAGCCCATCGACCGGGACTAAAGAGACCCAGTACTTC

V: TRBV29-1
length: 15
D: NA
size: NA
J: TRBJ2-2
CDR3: CSVETRHLNTGELFF
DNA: TGCAGCGTTGAAACCCGTCACTTGAACACCGGGGAGCTGTTTTTT

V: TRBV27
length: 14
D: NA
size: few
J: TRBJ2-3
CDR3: CASSLGLEADTQYF
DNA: TGTGCCAGCAGCCTCGGGCTAGAGGCAGATACGCAGTATTTT

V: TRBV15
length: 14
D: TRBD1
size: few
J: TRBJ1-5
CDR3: CATARDRSNQPQHF
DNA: TGTGCCACCGCCAGGGACAGATCCAATCAGCCCCAGCATTTT

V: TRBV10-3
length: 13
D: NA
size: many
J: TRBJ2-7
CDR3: CAIKGGISYEQYF
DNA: TGTGCCATCAAGGGGGGGATCTCCTACGAGCAGTACTTC

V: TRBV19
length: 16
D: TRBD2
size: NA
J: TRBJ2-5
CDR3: CASSGPVGLAEETQYF
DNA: TGTGCCAGTAGTGGTCCCGTGGGACTAGCGGAAGAGACCCAGTACTTC

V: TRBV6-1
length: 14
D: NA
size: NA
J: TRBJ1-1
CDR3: CASRALGGNTEAFF
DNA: TGTGCCAGCAGAGCTTTGGGGGGCAACACTGAAGCTTTCTTT

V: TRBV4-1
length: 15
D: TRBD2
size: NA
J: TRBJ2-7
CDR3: CASSQVAGDSYEQYF
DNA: TGCGCCAGCAGCCAAGTAGCGGGGGACTCCTACGAGCAGTACTTC

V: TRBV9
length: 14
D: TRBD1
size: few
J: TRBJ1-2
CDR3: CASSVGGTVEGYTF
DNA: TGTGCCAGCAGCGTAGGTGGGACAGTGGAGGGCTACACCTTC

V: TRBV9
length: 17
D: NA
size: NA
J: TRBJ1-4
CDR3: CASSEEGGSGTNEKLFF
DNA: TGTGCCAGCAGCGAGGAGGGAGGGTCGGGAACTAATGAAAAACTGTTTTTT

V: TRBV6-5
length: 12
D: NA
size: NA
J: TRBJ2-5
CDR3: CASSYIDETQYF
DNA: TGTGCCAGCAGTTACATTGATGAGACCCAGTACTTC

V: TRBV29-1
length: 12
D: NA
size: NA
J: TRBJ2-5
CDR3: CSLATNRETQYF
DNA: TGCAGCTTGGCGACTAATCGGGAGACCCAGTACTTC

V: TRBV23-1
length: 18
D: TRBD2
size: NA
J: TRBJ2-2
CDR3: CASSAGTSGKLGTGELFF
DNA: TGCGCCAGCAGCGCCGGGACTAGCGGGAAGCTGGGCACCGGGGAGCTGTTTTTT

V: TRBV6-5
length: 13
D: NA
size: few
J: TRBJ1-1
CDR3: CASILALSTEAFF
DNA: TGTGCCAGCATCTTGGCCTTGAGCACTGAAGCTTTCTTT

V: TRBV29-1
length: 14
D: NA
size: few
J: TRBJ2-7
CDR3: CSVVGGVLTYEQYF
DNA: TGCAGCGTTGTAGGGGGGGTACTAACCTACGAGCAGTACTTC

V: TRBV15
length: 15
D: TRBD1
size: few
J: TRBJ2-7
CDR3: CATSTPGQGDYEQYF
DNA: TGTGCCACCAGCACGCCGGGACAGGGGGACTACGAGCAGTACTTC

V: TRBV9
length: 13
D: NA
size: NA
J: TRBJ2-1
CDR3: CASSKHGGGEQFF
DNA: TGTGCCAGCAGCAAGCACGGGGGAGGTGAGCAGTTCTTC